This TCR beta chain is from a study of identical twins. Broader study findings: Surplus twin overlap in beta out-of-frame sequences was less pronounced. Fewer insertions were carried by abundant cord blood beta clonotypes, but none was seen in memory repertoires. Excess low generation probability was seen in twin-shared out-of-frame alpha sequences. The models systematically underestimated how much out-of-frame TCR alpha was shared in monozygotic twins.

CDR1 GTSNPN and CDR2 SVGIG come from the germline V gene (reference sequence). The CDR3 runs to 12 residues. This clonotype has a handful of counts. Its cognate antigen is unknown. TCRdb recomputed calls from the 5' RACE reads with MiXCR, one row per CDR3 protein. The sample lists 1.5 million to 2 million distinct CDR3 sequences; about 32% were seen once. V is TRBV30 and J is TRBJ2-7, with D possibly matching TRBD1 (5 bases). The J call is in doubt because the DNA end fits TRBJ2-4 better. Sequenced material: cord blood. The source is a newborn girl in good health. As DNA, the CDR3 is TGTGCCTGGAGTGTAGGCCAGGGCATTCAGTACTTC. This sequence encodes CAWSVGQGIQYF.